This is a list of T cell receptor beta chains from one sample in a study of cytomegalovirus exposure and HLA in healthy donors. Clones were sequenced by immunoSEQ multiplex PCR, and TCRdb holds only the in-frame ones, with some missing. The table has about 200,000 clones, around 86% seen once. Material: PBMCs. The receptors shown here come from a woman between 18 and 29 years old in good health and CMV-seropositive. The CDR3 runs from the conserved cysteine through the conserved F or W. The order of the fields is J gene, V gene, clone size, D gene, CDR3 DNA, CDR3 protein. A D gene is named only where the DNA matches it firmly. Not all rows give a size; the values are once, few, many and, for expanded clones, a class.

TRBJ2-3 TRBV5-1 - TRBD2 TGCGCCAGCAGCCTACTAGCGGGAGGCCCAGATACAGCAGATACGCAGTATTTT CASSLLAGGPDTADTQYF
TRBJ1-2 TRBV5-1 - - TGCGCCAGCAGCTTGGGGCAGGGGCTCTCTGGCTACACCTTC CASSLGQGLSGYTF
TRBJ1-2 TRBV27 - - TGTGCCAGCAGTTATCGGGGAGGGGGCTATGGCTACACCTTC CASSYRGGGYGYTF
TRBJ1-3 TRBV7-8 - - TGTGCCAGCAGCCCCCTAAGGACACCTGGGGACACCATATATTTT CASSPLRTPGDTIYF
TRBJ1-1 TRBV29-1 - TRBD1 TGCAGCGTTCCTAGCAGGGGGATCAGGAACACTGAAGCTTTCTTT CSVPSRGIRNTEAFF
TRBJ2-7 TRBV5-1 - TRBD2 TGCGCCAGCAGCTCGCTAGCGGGCTCCTCCTACGAGCAGTACTTC CASSSLAGSSYEQYF
TRBJ2-7 TRBV5-4 - TRBD2 TGTGCCAGCGGCGCGGGACTAGCGGTGGGGACCTACGAGCAGTACTTC CASGAGLAVGTYEQYF
TRBJ1-5 TRBV27 few - TGTGCCAGCAGTCTTCGGTATAGCAATCAGCCCCAGCATTTT CASSLRYSNQPQHF
TRBJ2-1 TRBV9 - - TGTGCCAGCAGTGACCCGGGGGGCGCATCCTACAATGAGCAGTTCTTC CASSDPGGASYNEQFF
TRBJ2-3 TRBV2 once TRBD2 TGTGCCAGCAGTGAGACTGTAGCGGGAGGGCCCAGAGATACGCAGTATTTT CASSETVAGGPRDTQYF
TRBJ1-5 TRBV4-1 - - TGCGCCAGCAGCCTAAGGGAGGCGGAAAATAGCAATCAGCCCCAGCATTTT CASSLREAENSNQPQHF
TRBJ2-7 TRBV27 - TRBD1 TGTGCCAGCAGTTCATCGGGACAGGGTTCCTACGAGCAGTACTTC CASSSSGQGSYEQYF
TRBJ2-5 TRBV18 - - TGTGCCAGCTCACCAGACAGGACCCAAGAGACCCAGTACTTC CASSPDRTQETQYF
TRBJ1-1 TRBV5-6 once TRBD1 TGTGCCAGCAGCTTGTGGGCGGGACAGGGAGTGAACACTGAAGCTTTCTTT CASSLWAGQGVNTEAFF
TRBJ1-2 TRBV5-1 - TRBD1 TGCGCCAGCAGCTCCAGACAGGGGGTGAACGGGGGCTACACCTTC CASSSRQGVNGGYTF
TRBJ2-7 TRBV4-1 - TRBD1 TGCGCCAGCAGCCACGCTCTGCGCGACAGGGACCCCTCCTACGAGCAGTACTTC CASSHALRDRDPSYEQYF
TRBJ1-5 TRBV23-1 - TRBD1 TGCGCCACCGTGACAGGGCAGCCCCAGCATTTT CATVTGQPQHF
TRBJ2-3 TRBV11-1 - - TGTGCCAGCAGCTTACCCCGAGATACGCAGTATTTT CASSLPRDTQYF
TRBJ2-1 TRBV11-2 - TRBD2 TGTGCCAGCAGTCACCGGACTAGCGGGAACATATATCTCTACAATGAGCAGTTCTTC CASSHRTSGNIYLYNEQFF
TRBJ1-1 TRBV18 - - TGTGCCAGCTCGGAACAGGAATCGAACACTGAAGCTTTCTTT CASSEQESNTEAFF
TRBJ1-1 TRBV5-6 - - TGTGCCAGCAGCTTCGGGGGAGTTGAAGCTTTCTTT CASSFGGVEAFF
TRBJ1-5 TRBV5-6 - TRBD1 TGTGCCAGCAGCTTGGGACAGGGACCCTATCAGCCCCAGCATTTT CASSLGQGPYQPQHF
TRBJ2-2 TRBV5-1 few - TGCGCCAGCAGCTTGTGGGGCAACACCGGGGAGCTGTTTTTT CASSLWGNTGELFF
TRBJ1-3 TRBV7-9 - - TGTGCCAGCAGCTCTAGGAGGGCAGGGCTCTCTGGAAACACCATATATTTT CASSSRRAGLSGNTIYF
TRBJ1-1 TRBV7-8 - - TGTGCCAGCAGCTTTACAGTCATGAACACTGAAGCTTTCTTT CASSFTVMNTEAFF
TRBJ2-7 TRBV6-1 few TRBD2 TGTGCCAGCAGTGAAGGACTAGCGGTAATAAGCTCCTACGAGCAGTACTTC CASSEGLAVISSYEQYF
TRBJ2-7 TRBV28 few - TGTGCCAGCAAGACAGACCCAAGCTCCTACGAGCAGTACTTC CASKTDPSSYEQYF
TRBJ1-5 TRBV5-4 - - TGTGCCAGCAGCTTGGGGGGCGGGGGATATCAGCCCCAGCATTTT CASSLGGGGYQPQHF
TRBJ2-6 TRBV29-1 - - TGCAGCGTTGGGGGACTGTACTCTGGGGCCAACGTCCTGACTTTC CSVGGLYSGANVLTF
TRBJ1-4 TRBV19 - - TGTGCCAGTAGTATCGGGAGGACCCTCGAAAAACTGTTTTTT CASSIGRTLEKLFF
TRBJ1-5 TRBV29-1 - - TGCAGCGTGGGAGAACGCAATCAGCCCCAGCATTTT CSVGERNQPQHF
TRBJ2-3 TRBV7-9 - - TGTGCCAGCAGGGACAGCCCAGATACGCAGTATTTT CASRDSPDTQYF
TRBJ1-2 TRBV6-4 once - TGTGCCAGCAGCGACCTCCAGGGTGGTAGCTACACCTTC CASSDLQGGSYTF
TRBJ2-5 TRBV28 - TRBD2 TGTGCCAGCAGTTTTGGTGGCGGGAGGGCGACCCAGTACTTC CASSFGGGRATQYF
TRBJ1-5 TRBV4-1 - - TGCGCCAGCAGCCAGACCCAGGGCGTCGGCAATCAGCCCCAGCATTTT CASSQTQGVGNQPQHF
TRBJ1-1 TRBV29-1 few - TGCAGCGTTTTCACAGGGATGAACACTGAAGCTTTCTTT CSVFTGMNTEAFF
TRBJ1-3 TRBV7-3 - - TGTGCCAGCAGCTCCAGGGGACGCTCTGGAAACACCATATATTTT CASSSRGRSGNTIYF
TRBJ1-5 TRBV19 once TRBD1 TGTGCCAGTAGTATATCGAGGACAGGAGGGAGCAATCAGCCCCAGCATTTT CASSISRTGGSNQPQHF
TRBJ2-5 TRBV4-1 - - TGCGCCAGCAGCCAGATGGCAGGGGGGTGGGGAAAAGAGACCCAGTACTTC CASSQMAGGWGKETQYF
TRBJ2-7 TRBV7-8 - TRBD1 TGTGCCAGCAGCTTAACGCCGGGACAGTCCTACGAGCAGTACTTC CASSLTPGQSYEQYF
TRBJ1-1 TRBV29-1 - TRBD1 TGCAGCGGGGGACAGCCGAACACTGAAGCTTTCTTT CSGGQPNTEAFF
TRBJ2-1 TRBV6-1 - - TGTGCCAGCAGTGAAGGGGGCGGGATCCGCTACAATGAGCAGTTCTTC CASSEGGGIRYNEQFF
TRBJ1-1 TRBV6-5 - - TGTGCCAGCAGTTACTCGAGTACGGCTTTCTTT CASSYSSTAFF
TRBJ2-7 TRBV2 - TRBD1 TGTGCCAGCAGCACTACTATCGGGACAGGGGGACACTACGAGCAGTACTTC CASSTTIGTGGHYEQYF
TRBJ1-3 TRBV28 - - TGTGCCAGCAGTTTACTCGGCGGGCCGGTCGGAAACACCATATATTTT CASSLLGGPVGNTIYF
TRBJ1-2 TRBV6-1 - - TGTGCCAGCAGTGCCCGTGAGAGAACGGGCTACACCTTC CASSARERTGYTF
TRBJ2-7 TRBV19 - - TGTGCCAGTAGTGAGGGTTTAGTCTACGAGCAGTACTTC CASSEGLVYEQYF
TRBJ2-1 TRBV5-4 - TRBD2 TGTGCCAGCAGGGAAGGGACTAGCGGGAGTTCGAATGAGCAGTTCTTC CASREGTSGSSNEQFF
TRBJ2-5 TRBV7-9 - - TGTGCCAGCAGCCGACAGTCTAAAGAGACCCAGTACTTC CASSRQSKETQYF
TRBJ1-3 TRBV5-1 - - TGCGCCAGCAGCGCCCTGACAGGCTCTGGAAACACCATATATTTT CASSALTGSGNTIYF
TRBJ1-2 TRBV11-2 few TRBD1 TGTGCCAGCAGCTTAGGAGGGTCAGGGGGCATGTATGGCTACACCTTC CASSLGGSGGMYGYTF
TRBJ2-3 TRBV7-2 - - TGTGCCAGCAGCTTTCTGAAGTATTTCGGTAGCACAGATACGCAGTATTTT CASSFLKYFGSTDTQYF
TRBJ1-5 TRBV10-3 once TRBD1 TGTGCCATCAGTGACCCTGCGAGGACAGGTTGGTATCAGCCCCAGCATTTT CAISDPARTGWYQPQHF
TRBJ1-2 TRBV7-9 - TRBD1 TGTGCCAGCAGCGTAGCCGGGACAGGGGATGGCTACACCTTC CASSVAGTGDGYTF
TRBJ2-1 TRBV11-3 - TRBD2 TGTGCCAGCAGCCTGGGGGGGAGCTCCTACAATGAGCAGTTCTTC CASSLGGSSYNEQFF